This T cell receptor beta chain was sequenced in a study of human T cells and chemical hapten exposure. Study-level information: During the approximately 25-week study period, patients had diphenylcyclopropenone applied to the scalp every week. Patch testing was performed with 0.01% DPC on the upper back, with reading at 6 days. Whole-study results and caveats: After DPC sensitization, TCRs above 1 in 1000 frequency showed no change.

MiXCR was run by TCRdb on the RACE reads, yielding one entry per CDR3 protein. The profile shows about 120,000 distinct CDR3 sequences, about 14% of them singletons. Trimming stripped 3 bases from V and 1 base from J, with 11 bases between. The CDR3 loop spans 14 amino acids. Germline CDR1 reads SQVTM; CDR2 reads ANQGSEA. Time point: pre-sensitization, week 0. Treatment denoted: therapeutic diphenylcyclopropenone sensitization with weekly scalp DPC. Alopecia patients between 18 and 70 years old and suitable for DPC were used as donors. Ten or more counts support this clonotype. Its antigen is undetermined.

The rearrangement joins TRBV29-1 to TRBJ2-3; D might be TRBD2 (6 bases). Sample: whole blood, taken in connection with sensitization to the hapten diphenylcyclopropenone (DPC). The receptor comes from a young woman with alopecia areata. Some clones in this sample may be carry-over from other donors' samples. The CDR3 DNA sequence: TGCAGCGTTGAGGGGAGGACCCGCACAGATACGCAGTATTTT. Encoded protein: CSVEGRTRTDTQYF.